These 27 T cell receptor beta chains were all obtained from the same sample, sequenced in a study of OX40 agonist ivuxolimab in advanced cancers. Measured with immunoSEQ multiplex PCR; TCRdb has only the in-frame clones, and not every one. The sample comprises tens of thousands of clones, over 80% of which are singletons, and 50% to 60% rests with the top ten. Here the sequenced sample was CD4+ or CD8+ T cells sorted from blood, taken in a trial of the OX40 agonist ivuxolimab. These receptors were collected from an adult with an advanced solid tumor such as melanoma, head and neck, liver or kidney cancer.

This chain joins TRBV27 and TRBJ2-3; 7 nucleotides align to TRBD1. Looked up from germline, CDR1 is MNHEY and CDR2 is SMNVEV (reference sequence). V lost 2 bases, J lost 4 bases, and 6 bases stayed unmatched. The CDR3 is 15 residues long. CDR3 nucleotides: TGTGCCAGCAGTTTACGGGACAGCCCATCAGATACGCAGTATTTT. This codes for CASSLRDSPSDTQYF.

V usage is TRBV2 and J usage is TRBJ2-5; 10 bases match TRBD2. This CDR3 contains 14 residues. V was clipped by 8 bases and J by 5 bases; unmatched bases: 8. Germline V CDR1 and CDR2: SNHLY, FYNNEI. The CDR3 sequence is CASDKRGGPETQYF. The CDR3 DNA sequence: TGTGCCAGCGACAAGCGGGGGGGCCCCGAGACCCAGTACTTC.

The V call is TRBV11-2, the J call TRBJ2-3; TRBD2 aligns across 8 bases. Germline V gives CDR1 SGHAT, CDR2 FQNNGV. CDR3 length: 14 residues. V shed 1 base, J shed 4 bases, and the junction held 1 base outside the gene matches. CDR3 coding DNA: TGTGCCAGCAGCTTAGCGGGGGGGGCAGATACGCAGTATTTT. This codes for CASSLAGGADTQYF.

The CDR3: CASSESAVPNYEQYF. The CDR3 DNA reads as TGTGCCAGCAGTGAATCAGCCGTTCCAAACTACGAGCAGTACTTC. The rearrangement links TRBV2 to TRBJ2-7; D not resolved. The V gene's germline CDR1 is SNHLY and CDR2 FYNNEI. CDR3 length: 15 amino acids. Between the trimmed V and J ends, which lost 2 bases and 3 bases, there was a span of 14 bases.

The CDR3 sequence is CASRGDQETQYF. The DNA of the CDR3 is TGTGCCAGTAGGGGGGACCAAGAGACCCAGTACTTC. The V and J genes are TRBV7-6 and TRBJ2-5; either TRBD1 or TRBD2 may fit D (6 bases each). Germline V lookup: CDR1 SGHVS, CDR2 FNYEAQ. V was trimmed by 9 bases and J by 0 bases, leaving 8 bases between them. CDR3 size: 12 residues.

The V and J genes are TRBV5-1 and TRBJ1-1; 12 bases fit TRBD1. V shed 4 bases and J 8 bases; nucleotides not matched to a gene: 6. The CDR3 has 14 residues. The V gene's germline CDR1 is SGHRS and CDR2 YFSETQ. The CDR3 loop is CASSGGTGGDEAFF. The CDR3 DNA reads TGCGCCAGCAGCGGCGGGACAGGGGGCGACGAAGCTTTCTTT. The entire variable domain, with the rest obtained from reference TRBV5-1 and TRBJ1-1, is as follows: KAGVTQTPRYLIKTRGQQVTLSCSPISGHRSVSWYQQTPGQGLQFLFEYFSETQRNKGNFPGRFSGRQFSNSRSEMNVSTLELGDSALYLCASSGGTGGDEAFFGQGTRLTVV.

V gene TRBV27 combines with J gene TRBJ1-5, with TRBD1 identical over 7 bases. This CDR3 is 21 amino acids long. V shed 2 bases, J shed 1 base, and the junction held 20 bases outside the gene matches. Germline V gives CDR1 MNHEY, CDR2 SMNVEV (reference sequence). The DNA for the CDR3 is TGTGCCAGCAGTTTAAGGGGGGCAGGGGGGTTCGATATCGTCAGCAATCAGCCCCAGCATTTT. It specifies CASSLRGAGGFDIVSNQPQHF.

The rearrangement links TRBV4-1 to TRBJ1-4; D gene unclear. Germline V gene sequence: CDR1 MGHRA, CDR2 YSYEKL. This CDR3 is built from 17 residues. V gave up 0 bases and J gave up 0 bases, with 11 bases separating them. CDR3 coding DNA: TGCGCCAGCAGCCAAGATCACAGCTCCGCAACTAATGAAAAACTGTTTTTT. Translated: CASSQDHSSATNEKLFF.

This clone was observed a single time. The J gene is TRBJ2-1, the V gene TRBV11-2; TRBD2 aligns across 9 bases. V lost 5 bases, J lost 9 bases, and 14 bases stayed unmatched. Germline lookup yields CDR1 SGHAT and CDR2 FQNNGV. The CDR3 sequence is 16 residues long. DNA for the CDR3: TGTGCCAGCAGCCACCTTGGCGGGGGGGCCGGGGGTGAGCAGTTCTTC. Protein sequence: CASSHLGGGAGGEQFF. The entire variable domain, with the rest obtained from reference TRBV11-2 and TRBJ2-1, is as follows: EAGVAQSPRYKIIEKRQSVAFWCNPISGHATLYWYQQILGQGPKLLIQFQNNGVVDDSQLPKDRFSAERLKGVDSTLKIQPAKLEDSAVYLCASSHLGGGAGGEQFFGPGTRLTVL.

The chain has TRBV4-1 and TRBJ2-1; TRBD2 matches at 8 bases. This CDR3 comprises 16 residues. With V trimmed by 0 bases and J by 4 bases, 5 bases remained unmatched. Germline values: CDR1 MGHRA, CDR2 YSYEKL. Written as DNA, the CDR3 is TGCGCCAGCAGCCAAGAGTCTAGCGGGCGGTACAATGAGCAGTTCTTC. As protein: CASSQESSGRYNEQFF.

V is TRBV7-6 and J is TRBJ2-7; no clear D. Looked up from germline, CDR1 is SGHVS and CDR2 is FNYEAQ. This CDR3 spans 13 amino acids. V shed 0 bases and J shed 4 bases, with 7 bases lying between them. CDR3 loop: CASSLAQNYEQYF. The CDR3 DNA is TGTGCCAGCAGCTTAGCACAGAATTACGAGCAGTACTTC.

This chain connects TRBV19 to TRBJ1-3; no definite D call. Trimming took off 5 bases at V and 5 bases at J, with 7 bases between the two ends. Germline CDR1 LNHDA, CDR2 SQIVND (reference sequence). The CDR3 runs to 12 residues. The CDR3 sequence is CASSLDRNTIYF. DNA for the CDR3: TGTGCCAGTAGTTTGGACCGAAACACCATATATTTT.

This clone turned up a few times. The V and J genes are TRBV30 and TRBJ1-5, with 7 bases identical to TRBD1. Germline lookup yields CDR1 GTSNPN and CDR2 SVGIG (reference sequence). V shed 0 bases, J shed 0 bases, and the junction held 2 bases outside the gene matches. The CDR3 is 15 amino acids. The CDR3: CAWSVGTASNQPQHF. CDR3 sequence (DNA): TGTGCCTGGAGTGTCGGGACAGCTAGCAATCAGCCCCAGCATTTT.

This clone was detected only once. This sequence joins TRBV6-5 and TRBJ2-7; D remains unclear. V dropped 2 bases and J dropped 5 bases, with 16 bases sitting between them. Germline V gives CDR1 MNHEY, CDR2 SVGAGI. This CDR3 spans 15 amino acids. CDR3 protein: CASSYVQQIQDEQYF. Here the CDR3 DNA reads TGTGCCAGCAGTTACGTCCAGCAAATCCAGGACGAGCAGTACTTC.

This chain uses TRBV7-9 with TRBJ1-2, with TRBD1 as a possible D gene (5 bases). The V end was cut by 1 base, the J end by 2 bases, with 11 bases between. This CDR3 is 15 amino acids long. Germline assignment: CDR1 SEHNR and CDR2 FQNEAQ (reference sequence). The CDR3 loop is CASSLVLQGNYGYTF. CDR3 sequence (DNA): TGTGCCAGCAGCTTAGTCCTTCAGGGAAACTATGGCTACACCTTC.

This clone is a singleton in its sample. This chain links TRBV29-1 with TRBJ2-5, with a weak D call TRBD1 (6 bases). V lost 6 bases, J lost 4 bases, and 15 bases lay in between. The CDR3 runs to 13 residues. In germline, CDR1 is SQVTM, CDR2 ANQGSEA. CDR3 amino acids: CSVDITGLETQYF. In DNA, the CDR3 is TGCAGCGTCGACATCACAGGGTTAGAGACCCAGTACTTC.

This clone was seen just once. In DNA, the CDR3 is TGCAGCGTTGTCGACAGCTCCTACGAGCAGTACTTC. Translating it yields CSVVDSSYEQYF. The gene calls are TRBV29-1 and TRBJ2-7; D possibly corresponds to TRBD1 (5 bases). Trimming took off 4 bases at V and 0 bases at J, with 7 bases between the two ends. The germline CDR1 and CDR2 sequences are SQVTM and ANQGSEA. The CDR3 runs to 12 residues.

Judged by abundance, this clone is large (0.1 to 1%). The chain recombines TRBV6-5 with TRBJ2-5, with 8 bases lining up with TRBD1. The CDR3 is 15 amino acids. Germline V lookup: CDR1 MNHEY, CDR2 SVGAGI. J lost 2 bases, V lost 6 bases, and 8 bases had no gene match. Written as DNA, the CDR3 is TGTGCCAGCAGCCCTCGGGACAGGAGACAAGAGACCCAGTACTTC. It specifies CASSPRDRRQETQYF.

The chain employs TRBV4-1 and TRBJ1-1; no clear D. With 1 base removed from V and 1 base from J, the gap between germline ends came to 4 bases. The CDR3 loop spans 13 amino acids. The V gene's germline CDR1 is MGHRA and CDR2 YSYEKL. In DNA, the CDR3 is TGCGCCAGCAGCCAAGTTCCGAACACTGAAGCTTTCTTT. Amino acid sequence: CASSQVPNTEAFF.

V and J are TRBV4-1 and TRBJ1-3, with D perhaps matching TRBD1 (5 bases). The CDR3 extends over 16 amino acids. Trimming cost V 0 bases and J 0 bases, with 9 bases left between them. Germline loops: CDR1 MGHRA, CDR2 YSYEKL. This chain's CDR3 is CASSQERGYSGNTIYF. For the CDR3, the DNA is TGCGCCAGCAGCCAAGAGCGGGGGTACTCTGGAAACACCATATATTTT.

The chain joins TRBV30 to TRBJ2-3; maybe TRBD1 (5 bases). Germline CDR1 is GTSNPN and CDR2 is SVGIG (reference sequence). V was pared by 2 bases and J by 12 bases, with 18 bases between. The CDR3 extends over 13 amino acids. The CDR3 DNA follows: TGTGCCTGGAGTCCGGTCGACAGCTCTCCTCAGTATTTT. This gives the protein CAWSPVDSSPQYF.

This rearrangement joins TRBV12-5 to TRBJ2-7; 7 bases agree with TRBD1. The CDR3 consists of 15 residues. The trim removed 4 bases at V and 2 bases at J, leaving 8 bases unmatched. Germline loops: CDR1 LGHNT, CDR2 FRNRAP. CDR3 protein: CASGSPGTDPYEQYF. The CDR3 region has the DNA TGTGCTAGTGGTTCCCCCGGGACAGACCCCTACGAGCAGTACTTC.

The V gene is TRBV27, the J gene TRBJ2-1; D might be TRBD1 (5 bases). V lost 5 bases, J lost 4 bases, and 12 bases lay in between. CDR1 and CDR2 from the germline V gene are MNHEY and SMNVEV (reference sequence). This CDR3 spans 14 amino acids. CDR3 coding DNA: TGTGCCAGCAGTCCGAGACAGACATACAATGAGCAGTTCTTC. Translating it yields CASSPRQTYNEQFF.

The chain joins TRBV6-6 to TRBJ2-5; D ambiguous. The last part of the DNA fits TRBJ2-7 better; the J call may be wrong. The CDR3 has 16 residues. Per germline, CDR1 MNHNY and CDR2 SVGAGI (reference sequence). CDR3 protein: CASSYSIGLGSYEQYF. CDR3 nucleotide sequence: TGTGCCAGCAGTTACTCAATAGGGCTAGGCTCCTACGAGCAGTACTTC.

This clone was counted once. Written as DNA, the CDR3 is TGTGCCAGCAGCGTAGATGAGGGCTGGGCCAAAAACATTCAGTACTTC. It translates to CASSVDEGWAKNIQYF. V is TRBV9 and J is TRBJ2-4, with D possibly matching TRBD2 (5 bases). This CDR3 is 16 amino acids long. The V end lost 0 bases, the J end lost 1 base, and 11 bases lay between the germline ends. Germline V gives CDR1 SGDLS, CDR2 YYNGEE.

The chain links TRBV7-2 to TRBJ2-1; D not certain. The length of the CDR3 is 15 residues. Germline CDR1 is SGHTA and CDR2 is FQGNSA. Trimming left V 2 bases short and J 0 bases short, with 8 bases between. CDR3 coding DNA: TGTGCCAGCAGCTTATTCGTGAGCTCCTACAATGAGCAGTTCTTC. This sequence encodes CASSLFVSSYNEQFF. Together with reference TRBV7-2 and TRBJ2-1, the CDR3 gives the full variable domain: GAGVSQSPSNKVTEKGKDVELRCDPISGHTALYWYRQSLGQGLEFLIYFQGNSAPDKSGLPSDRFSAERTGGSVSTLTIQRTQQEDSAVYLCASSLFVSSYNEQFFGPGTRLTVL.

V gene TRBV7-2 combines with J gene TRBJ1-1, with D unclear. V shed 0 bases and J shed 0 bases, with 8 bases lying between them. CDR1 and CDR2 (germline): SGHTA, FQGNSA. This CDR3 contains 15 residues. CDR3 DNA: TGTGCCAGCAGCTTAGCGCGCGGGCTGAACACTGAAGCTTTCTTT. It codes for CASSLARGLNTEAFF.